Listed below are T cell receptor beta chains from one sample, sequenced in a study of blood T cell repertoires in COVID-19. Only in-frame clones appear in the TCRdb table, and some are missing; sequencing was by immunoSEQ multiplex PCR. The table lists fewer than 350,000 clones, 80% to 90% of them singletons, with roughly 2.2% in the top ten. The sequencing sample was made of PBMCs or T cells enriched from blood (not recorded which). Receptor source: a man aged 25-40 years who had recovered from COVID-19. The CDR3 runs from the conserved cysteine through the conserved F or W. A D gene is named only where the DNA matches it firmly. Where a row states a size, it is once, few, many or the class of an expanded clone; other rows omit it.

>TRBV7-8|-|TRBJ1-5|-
TGTGCCAGCAGCCCGCTAGGGTGGAGGGGTGGGAATCAGCCCCAGCATTTT
CASSPLGWRGGNQPQHF
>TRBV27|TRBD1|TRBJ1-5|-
TGTGCCAGCAGAACGGACAGGGCTGGCAATCAGCCCCAGCATTTT
CASRTDRAGNQPQHF
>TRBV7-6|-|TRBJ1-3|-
TGTGCCAGCAGCTTCGGGGGTGGTGGAAACACCATATATTTT
CASSFGGGGNTIYF
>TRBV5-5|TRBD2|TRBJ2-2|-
TGTGCCAGCAGCCTAGGACTAGCGAACACCGGGGAGCTGTTTTTT
CASSLGLANTGELFF
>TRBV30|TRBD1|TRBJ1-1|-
TGTGCCTGGAGGAGGGGACAGGGACCCCCGATGAACACTGAAGCTTTCTTT
CAWRRGQGPPMNTEAFF
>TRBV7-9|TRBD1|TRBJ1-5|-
TGTGCCAGCAGCTTAGTGGGACAGGGGGCTCTGGATCAGCCCCAGCATTTT
CASSLVGQGALDQPQHF
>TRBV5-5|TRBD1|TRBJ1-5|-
TGTGCCAGCAGCGAGAGGGGGCAAAGTCAAAGCAATCAGCCCCAGCATTTT
CASSERGQSQSNQPQHF
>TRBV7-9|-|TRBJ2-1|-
TGTGCCAGCAGCTTTACGGGAAATGAGCAGTTCTTC
CASSFTGNEQFF
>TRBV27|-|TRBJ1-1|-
TGTGCCAGCAGTTTCTTTAGGGGGAACACTGAAGCTTTCTTT
CASSFFRGNTEAFF
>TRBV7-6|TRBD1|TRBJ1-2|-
TGTGCCAGCAGCTTAGCCGGGACAGAAGTCTCTGGCTACACCTTC
CASSLAGTEVSGYTF
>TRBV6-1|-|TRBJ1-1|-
TGTGCCAGCAGTGATTATAGTGCGAACACTGAAGCTTTCTTT
CASSDYSANTEAFF
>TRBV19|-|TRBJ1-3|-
TGTGCCAGTAGCCAAAGGACAGCCACCATATATTTT
CASSQRTATIYF
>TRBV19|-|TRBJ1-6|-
TGTGCCAGTAGAGAGCTCCAAAATTCACCCCTCCACTTT
CASRELQNSPLHF
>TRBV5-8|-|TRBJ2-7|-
TGTGCCAGCAGCTTGGGGACAGAATCCTACGAGCAGTACTTC
CASSLGTESYEQYF
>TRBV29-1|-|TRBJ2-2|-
TGCAGCGTTGGTGGGGCCACCGGGGAGCTGTTTTTT
CSVGGATGELFF
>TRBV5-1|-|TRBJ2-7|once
TGCGCCAGCAGCTGGGGACTTGAATTCGGGGTCGGTGAGCAGTACTTC
CASSWGLEFGVGEQYF
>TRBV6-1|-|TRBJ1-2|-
TGTGCCAGCAGTGAAGCTCGAGGCAGGGTCGCCTATGGCTACACCTTC
CASSEARGRVAYGYTF
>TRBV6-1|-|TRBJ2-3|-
TGTGCCAGCAGTGATCGGGGTGGTACGCAGTATTTT
CASSDRGGTQYF